This TCR beta chain appears in the sequencing data of a study of beta chain features in type 1 diabetes. For the study at large: Analysis included over 100,000,000 sorted cells drawn from all samples. Whole-study findings and limits: More deletions and fewer insertions at VDJ junctions were seen in type 1 diabetes patients. Whatever favoring of shorter templates PCR might show would apply equally to patients and controls.

The investigators reverse transcribed all of the isolated RNA, so they sequenced expressed TCRB transcripts. TCRdb's table, derived via immunoSEQ multiplex PCR, lists solely in-frame clones and lacks some. Among hundreds of thousands of clones, about 11% were seen once, and the ten largest hold approximately 0.016%. This clone has a handful of counts. The antigen remains unidentified. Sequencing used naive CD4+ T cells from blood. The sequence was obtained from a woman aged 25 to 45 in good health.

The CDR3: CASSKRVAGPSSYEQYF. Here the CDR3 DNA reads TGTGCCAGCTCGAAAAGGGTAGCGGGGCCGAGCTCCTACGAGCAGTACTTC. This sequence joins TRBV27 and TRBJ2-7, with TRBD2 matching 8 bases. CDR1 MNHEY and CDR2 SMNVEV come from the germline V gene (reference sequence). The CDR3 runs to 17 residues. V gave up 8 bases and J gave up 0 bases; unmatched junction bases: 15.